Below, one T cell receptor (beta chain) is given with its context. Clinical history reported by participants formed the basis on which cohorts were assigned. There are 11 residues in the CDR3. Germline CDR1 reads MNHEY; CDR2 reads SVGAGI. V gave up 8 bases and J gave up 4 bases, with 8 bases separating them. The data originate from a study of blood T cell repertoires in COVID-19. Using immunoSEQ multiplex PCR, the repertoire was profiled, and TCRdb retains in-frame clones only, with some absent. This sample has 150,000 to 200,000 clones, with about nine tenths found just once. The sequencing sample was made of PBMCs or T cells enriched from blood (not recorded which). The V gene is TRBV6-5, the J gene TRBJ1-2, with D possibly being TRBD1 (5 bases). This sequence originates from a woman under 40 who had recovered from COVID-19. DNA of the CDR3: TGTGCCAGCCGACAGATCTATGGCTACACCTTC. Translation: CASRQIYGYTF.